This TCR beta chain was identified in a study of cytomegalovirus exposure and HLA in healthy donors. PCR used 60 Vbeta primers and 13 Jbeta primers. TCRdb's copy holds only in-frame clones and misses some; the assay was immunoSEQ multiplex PCR. The sample lists 150,000 or so clones; about four fifths were seen once. V shed 6 bases and J 1 base; nucleotides not matched to a gene: 8. This CDR3 spans 15 amino acids. Germline V CDR1 and CDR2: MNHEY, SMNVEV (reference sequence). Input material: PBMCs. The sequence was collected from a male donor in good health and CMV-seropositive. This rearrangement joins TRBV27 to TRBJ2-7, with TRBD2 matching over 8 bases. CDR3 region: CASSRNSGGSYEQYF. CDR3 nucleotides: TGTGCCAGCAGCCGCAACAGCGGGGGTTCCTACGAGCAGTACTTC.